The clone carrying this T cell receptor beta chain was detected only once. Its target is unknown. Before the COVID-19 pandemic, during about 2010-2019, CD4+ T cells were taken from unexposed donors. CD4+ T cells were isolated from the cells after around 9 days of culture. As cell numbers allowed, unexposed-donor CD4+ T cells faced SARS-CoV-2 S/N and four cold-coronavirus spikes. This entry comes from a study of CD4 T cells in relation to SARS-CoV-2 and coronaviruses. Overall study context: TCR beta CDR3s were sequenced after approximately ten-day antigen culture of PBMCs.

Study observations and caveats: Each donor contributed either pre-pandemic or post-infection samples, not both.

The CDR3 is 16 amino acids. Germline values: CDR1 LNHDA, CDR2 SQIVND (reference sequence). The germline V and J ends were trimmed by 5 bases and 0 bases, with 14 bases remaining between them. Method: immunoSEQ multiplex PCR; TCRdb's copy keeps in-frame clones and lacks some. Among 20,000 to 25,000 clones listed, less than 85% were seen once. V usage is TRBV19 and J usage is TRBJ1-5; the D is unclear. Sequencing used CD4+ T cells from PBMCs, cultured in vitro. The clonotype originates from a human donor in good health. Written as DNA, the CDR3 is TGTGCCAGTAGTTCGGGGAAAGGGTATAGCAATCAGCCCCAGCATTTT. Translating gives CASSSGKGYSNQPQHF.